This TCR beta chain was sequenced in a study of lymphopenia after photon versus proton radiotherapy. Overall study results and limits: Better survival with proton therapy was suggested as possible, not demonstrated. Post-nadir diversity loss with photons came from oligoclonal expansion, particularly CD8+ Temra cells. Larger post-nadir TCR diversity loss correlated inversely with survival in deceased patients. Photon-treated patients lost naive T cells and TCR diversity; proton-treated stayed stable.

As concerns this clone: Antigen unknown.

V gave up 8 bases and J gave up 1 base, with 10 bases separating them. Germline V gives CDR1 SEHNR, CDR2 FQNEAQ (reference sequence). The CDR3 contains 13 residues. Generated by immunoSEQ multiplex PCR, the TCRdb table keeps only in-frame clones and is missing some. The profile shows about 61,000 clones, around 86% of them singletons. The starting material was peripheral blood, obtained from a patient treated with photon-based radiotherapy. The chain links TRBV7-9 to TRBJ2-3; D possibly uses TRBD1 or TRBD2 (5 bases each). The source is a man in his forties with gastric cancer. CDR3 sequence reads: CASGWGRTDTQYF. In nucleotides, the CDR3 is TGTGCCAGCGGTTGGGGACGCACAGATACGCAGTATTTT.